This T cell receptor (beta chain) was profiled in a study of long-term antiretroviral therapy in people with HIV. Study findings and constraints: Comparison with controls showed narrower CDR3 length ranges in HIV repertoires. Absence of data on ART adherence, viral resistance or therapy changes was noted.

The CDR3 sequence is 13 residues long. Germline V gene data show CDR1 as SGHNT and CDR2 as YENEEA. V shed 3 bases, J shed 9 bases, and the junction held 2 bases outside the gene matches. This was the immunoSEQ v3.0 assay at survey level. The assay was immunoSEQ multiplex PCR, and TCRdb's table has in-frame clones only and misses some. The data hold some 23,000 clones, with 88% observed a single time. People in the study who had HIV all got their treatment in the United States. Specimens retained roughly 0.9-11 million cryopreserved PBMC preceding DNA extraction. Concerning this clone itself: No antigen is known for it.

The material was unsorted PBMCs, obtained more than 4.3 years after starting antiretroviral therapy. The rearrangement joins TRBV11-3 to TRBJ1-6; 7 positions agree with TRBD1. The TCR was taken from a young man with HIV. CDR3 region: CASSLDRFSPLHF. Written as DNA, the CDR3 is TGTGCCAGCAGCTTGGACAGGTTTTCACCCCTCCACTTT.